One sample yielded the 27 T cell receptor beta chains listed below, sequenced in a study of cytomegalovirus exposure and HLA in healthy donors. PCR was performed using 60 Vbeta and 13 Jbeta primers. Assay used: immunoSEQ multiplex PCR; TCRdb lists only in-frame clones, some missing. The sample carries approximately 160,000 clones, under 85% recorded once. Sequenced sample: PBMCs. All receptors come from a man aged 45 to 65 in good health and CMV-seropositive.

V usage is TRBV4-1 and J usage is TRBJ1-6; 7 bases are a match to TRBD1. The CDR3 has 15 amino acids. Germline CDR1 and CDR2: MGHRA and YSYEKL. Trimming at V came to 1 base and at J to 5 bases, leaving 2 bases not matched to a gene. CDR3 nucleotide sequence: TGCGCCAGCAGCCAAGCACAGGGGAATAATTCACCCCTCCACTTT. It is translated as CASSQAQGNNSPLHF.

This clone occurred a few times. The chain uses TRBV21-1 and TRBJ2-4; TRBD1 is the table's D call and was not checked against the DNA. TRBV21-1 is an annotated pseudogene. The CDR3 loop spans 16 amino acids. Written as DNA, the CDR3 is TGTGCCAGCACAGCACGGACAGATTTAGCCAAAAACATTCAGTACTTC. Amino acids: CASTARTDLAKNIQYF.

The chain joins TRBV18 to TRBJ2-3; TRBD1 matches at 9 bases. The CDR3 totals 20 residues. V trimming: 5 bases; J trimming: 1 base; junction bases outside the gene matches: 19. The germline gives CDR1 KGHSH, CDR2 LQKENI. The chain's CDR3 is CASSYQYRGLGEAGTDTQYF. For the CDR3, the DNA is TGTGCCAGCTCATACCAATACAGGGGGCTAGGAGAAGCGGGCACAGATACGCAGTATTTT.

The rearrangement links TRBV7-6 to TRBJ2-5; TRBD1 agrees at 7 bases. CDR1 and CDR2 from the germline V gene are SGHVS and FNYEAQ. V lost 8 bases, J lost 5 bases, and 5 bases stayed unmatched. This CDR3 region has 12 residues. The CDR3 loop reads CASGTTGETQYF. The CDR3 DNA reads as TGTGCCAGCGGGACGACAGGGGAGACCCAGTACTTC.

CDR3 DNA: TGTGCCAGCAGCCCACGGACTAGCGGGGGAAGTACGCAGTATTTT. As protein: CASSPRTSGGSTQYF. This chain connects TRBV11-1 to TRBJ2-3; 13 bases are shared with TRBD2. This CDR3 spans 15 amino acids. Germline V gene lookup returns CDR1 SGHAT and CDR2 FQDESV (reference sequence). J lost 8 bases, V lost 5 bases, and 7 bases had no gene match.

This chain links TRBV6-1 with TRBJ2-2; 8 bases are shared with TRBD1. Per the germline V gene, CDR1 is MNHNS and CDR2 is SASEGT. Trimming cost V 5 bases and J 8 bases; bases outside gene matches: 7. CDR3 length equals 14 residues. CDR3 bases: TGTGCCAGCAGTTTTCGGACAGGGACTGGGGAGCTGTTTTTT. Translating it yields CASSFRTGTGELFF.

This clone was detected only a few times. The chain is built from TRBV6-6 and TRBJ2-7; the D gene is possibly TRBD1 (5 bases). The CDR3 spans 14 residues. CDR1 MNHNY and CDR2 SVGAGI come from the germline V gene (reference sequence). V was shortened by 5 bases and J by 2 bases, with 13 bases between the two germline ends. CDR3 in DNA: TGTGCCAGCAGTGACCAGACAGCTACCTACGAGCAGTACTTC. Its translation: CASSDQTATYEQYF.

V is TRBV9 and J is TRBJ2-5, with no clear D. V shed 0 bases and J shed 5 bases, with 5 bases lying between them. Germline CDR1 reads SGDLS; CDR2 reads YYNGEE. CDR3 length: 12 residues. This chain's CDR3 is CASSVAEETQYF. The CDR3 region has the DNA TGTGCCAGCAGCGTAGCGGAGGAGACCCAGTACTTC.

The chain uses TRBV6-5 and TRBJ1-1; D not resolved. The ends were cut back, 0 bases at V and 1 base at J, with 9 bases in the middle. Germline assignment: CDR1 MNHEY and CDR2 SVGAGI. The CDR3 covers 15 residues. This CDR3 reads CASSYSTQTNTEAFF. The CDR3 nucleotides read TGTGCCAGCAGTTACTCGACTCAAACGAACACTGAAGCTTTCTTT.

This clone was observed a single time. The chain couples TRBV9 to TRBJ2-2; D gene uncertain. This CDR3 spans 13 amino acids. The V end was cut by 3 bases, the J end by 1 base, with 4 bases between. The germline V gene encodes CDR1 SGDLS and CDR2 YYNGEE. This chain's CDR3 is CASSGENTGELFF. CDR3 coding DNA: TGTGCCAGCAGCGGAGAGAACACCGGGGAGCTGTTTTTT.

The chain combines TRBV11-2 with TRBJ2-2; 11 bases fit TRBD2. This CDR3 is 16 amino acids long. Germline V gene sequence: CDR1 SGHAT, CDR2 FQNNGV. With V trimmed by 1 base and J by 5 bases, 3 bases remained unmatched. As DNA, the CDR3 is TGTGCCAGCAGCTTAGGACTAGCGGGAATTACCGGGGAGCTGTTTTTT. It encodes CASSLGLAGITGELFF. The entire variable domain, with the rest obtained from reference TRBV11-2 and TRBJ2-2, is as follows: EAGVAQSPRYKIIEKRQSVAFWCNPISGHATLYWYQQILGQGPKLLIQFQNNGVVDDSQLPKDRFSAERLKGVDSTLKIQPAKLEDSAVYLCASSLGLAGITGELFFGEGSRLTVL.

This clone came up a few times. V usage is TRBV18 and J usage is TRBJ1-2; D might be TRBD1 (5 bases). CDR1 is KGHSH, CDR2 LQKENI, per germline. Trimming took off 4 bases at V and 6 bases at J, with 12 bases between the two ends. The CDR3 runs 13 residues. The CDR3 DNA sequence: TGTGCCAGCTCACTTCGACAGACGGATGGCTACACCTTC. Amino acids: CASSLRQTDGYTF.

A word on this clone: This may be a read error, as it is one base from a much larger clone. This chain links TRBV25-1 with TRBJ2-7; TRBD2 is a possible D gene (6 bases). CDR3 length equals 14 residues. Trimming took 5 bases from V and 0 from J, leaving 11 bases between them. Germline assignment: CDR1 MGHDK and CDR2 SYGVNS. The CDR3 region is CASSWDGSSYEQYF. The CDR3 bases are TGTGCCAGCAGTTGGGACGGGAGCTCCTACGAGCAGTACTTC.

CDR3 DNA: TGTGCCAGCAGCGAACAAGGCGGGATCTACGAGCAGTACTTC. Its protein product is CASSEQGGIYEQYF. The J gene is TRBJ2-7, the V gene TRBV5-4; tentatively, D is TRBD2 (6 bases). Trimming cost V 4 bases and J 3 bases, with 14 bases left between them. The CDR3 has 14 amino acids. Germline V CDR1 and CDR2: SGHNT, YYREEE (reference sequence).

This sequence joins TRBV27 and TRBJ2-7; D may be TRBD2 (5 bases). V gave up 5 bases and J gave up 6 bases, with 8 bases separating them. This CDR3 has 11 residues. Looked up from germline, CDR1 is MNHEY and CDR2 is SMNVEV (reference sequence). The CDR3 sequence: CASSIRGEQYF. The CDR3 DNA is TGTGCCAGCAGTATACGGGGCGAGCAGTACTTC.

The V and J genes are TRBV27 and TRBJ2-2; 7 bases match TRBD1. The V gene's germline CDR1 is MNHEY and CDR2 SMNVEV (reference sequence). The CDR3 consists of 17 residues. The V gene end was trimmed by 5 bases and the J gene end by 1 base; junction bases not matched to a gene: 10. The CDR3, as DNA: TGTGCCAGCAGTGCCATCGACAGGGTATGGAACACCGGGGAGCTGTTTTTT. Translating gives CASSAIDRVWNTGELFF.

Only a few counts were recorded for this clone. CDR3 amino acids: CASSLGARGEYGYTF. The CDR3 DNA reads TGTGCCAGCAGCTTAGGGGCCAGGGGAGAATATGGCTACACCTTC. The chain recombines TRBV7-8 with TRBJ1-2, with a weak D call TRBD1 (6 bases). The CDR3 is 15 residues long. The V end lost 1 base, the J end lost 5 bases, and 14 bases lay between the germline ends. The germline gives CDR1 SGHVS, CDR2 FQNEAQ.

The V gene is TRBV15, the J gene TRBJ2-7, with D possibly being TRBD2 (5 bases). Germline V gene data show CDR1 as LNHNV and CDR2 as YYDKDF (reference sequence). The CDR3 loop spans 20 amino acids. Trimming shortened V by 1 base and J by 2 bases, and 27 bases separated the two germline ends. The CDR3 DNA reads as TGTGCCACCAGCAGAGGGAAGGGAGAAGGCCACTCTCGAACAACCTACGAGCAGTACTTC. Translating it yields CATSRGKGEGHSRTTYEQYF.

This rearrangement joins TRBV11-2 to TRBJ1-5; 7 bases match TRBD1. The CDR3 extends over 15 amino acids. The J segment lost 0 bases and the V segment lost 4 bases, leaving 3 bases of the junction unmatched. Per germline, CDR1 SGHAT and CDR2 FQNNGV. The CDR3 region is CASSSGTVSNQPQHF. CDR3 DNA sequence: TGTGCCAGCAGCTCCGGGACAGTTAGCAATCAGCCCCAGCATTTT.

This clone was seen more than once but under ten times. This chain links TRBV18 with TRBJ1-4; TRBD1 is a possible D gene (5 bases). The V end lost 5 bases, the J end lost 7 bases, and 14 bases lay between the germline ends. CDR1 and CDR2 from the germline V gene are KGHSH and LQKENI. The CDR3 is made up of 14 amino acids. The CDR3 DNA reads as TGTGCCAGCTCAAGGGACTCCGGGGGTGAAAAACTGTTTTTT. Protein sequence: CASSRDSGGEKLFF. Full variable domain (rest looked up from reference TRBV18 and TRBJ1-4): NAGVMQNPRHLVRRRGQEARLRCSPMKGHSHVYWYRQLPEEGLKFMVYLQKENIIDESGMPKERFSAEFPKEGPSILRIQQVVRGDSAAYFCASSRDSGGEKLFFGSGTQLSVL.

The chain carries TRBV28 and TRBJ2-3, with 16 positions matching TRBD2. CDR1 MDHEN and CDR2 SYDVKM come from the germline V gene. This CDR3 spans 17 amino acids. V was pared by 4 bases and J by 3 bases, with 4 bases of the junction left unmatched. The DNA for the CDR3 is TGTGCCAGCAGTTCGGGACTAGCGGGGGGGCCTACAGATACGCAGTATTTT. Translated, it gives CASSSGLAGGPTDTQYF.

This clone was counted a single time. V gene TRBV28 combines with J gene TRBJ2-7; D may be TRBD1 (6 bases). V lost 7 bases to trimming and J lost 2 bases, with 15 bases between them. The CDR3 totals 14 residues. Per the germline V gene, CDR1 is MDHEN and CDR2 is SYDVKM. The CDR3 DNA follows: TGTGCCAGCAACCCCACAGGGTTCCCCTACGAGCAGTACTTC. The encoded protein is CASNPTGFPYEQYF.

This rearrangement joins TRBV6-1 to TRBJ2-1; 10 bases align to TRBD2. The J segment lost 12 bases and the V segment lost 2 bases, leaving 10 bases of the junction unmatched. The CDR3 has 15 amino acids. CDR1 MNHNS and CDR2 SASEGT come from the germline V gene. This chain's CDR3 is CASSEMLAGVGGQFF. DNA for the CDR3: TGTGCCAGCAGTGAAATGCTAGCGGGAGTAGGGGGGCAGTTCTTC.

The sample holds one count of this clone. A read error may account for a junction end that differs from germline. The genes are TRBV7-6 and TRBJ2-5; 7 bases line up with TRBD1. CDR1 and CDR2 from the germline V gene are SGHVS and FNYEAQ. This CDR3 is 18 amino acids long. CDR3 coding DNA: TGTGCCAGCAGCCCGCTGGGGGACAGAACTTTACTCCAAGAGGCCCAGTACTTC. This translates into CASSPLGDRTLLQEAQYF.

V usage is TRBV28 and J usage is TRBJ2-5, with a weak D call TRBD2 (7 bases). Germline V gene lookup returns CDR1 MDHEN and CDR2 SYDVKM. Deletions cut 6 bases from V and 3 bases from J, with 17 bases between. The CDR3 runs to 15 residues. CDR3 amino acids: CASSSPQGREETQYF. In nucleotides, the CDR3 is TGTGCCAGCAGCTCACCCCAGGGGAGGGAAGAGACCCAGTACTTC.

The chain carries TRBV10-3 and TRBJ1-3; D gene unclear. The ends were cut back, 3 bases at V and 6 bases at J, with 9 bases in the middle. Per germline, CDR1 ENHRY and CDR2 SYGVKD. This CDR3 spans 13 amino acids. CDR3 residues: CAISDSTENTIYF. Here the CDR3 DNA reads TGTGCCATCAGTGACTCTACTGAAAACACCATATATTTT.

The DNA for the CDR3 is TGTGCCAGTAGTATAGGGACAGGGCTAAACACTGAAGCTTTCTTT. Its protein product is CASSIGTGLNTEAFF. The chain uses TRBV19 and TRBJ1-1; 8 bases match TRBD1. CDR1 is LNHDA, CDR2 SQIVND, per germline (reference sequence). V dropped 1 base and J dropped 2; count of bases not matched to a gene: 3. The CDR3 length is 15 residues.